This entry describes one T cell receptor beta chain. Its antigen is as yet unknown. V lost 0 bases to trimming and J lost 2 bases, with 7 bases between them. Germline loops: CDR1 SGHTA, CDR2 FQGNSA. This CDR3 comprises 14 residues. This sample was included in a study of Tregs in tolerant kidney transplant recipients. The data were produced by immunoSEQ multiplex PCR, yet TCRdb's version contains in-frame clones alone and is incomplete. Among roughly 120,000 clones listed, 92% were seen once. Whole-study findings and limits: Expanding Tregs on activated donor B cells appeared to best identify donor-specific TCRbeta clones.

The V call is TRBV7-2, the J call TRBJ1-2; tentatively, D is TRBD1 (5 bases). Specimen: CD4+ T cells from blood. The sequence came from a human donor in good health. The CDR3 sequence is CASSLARANYGYTF. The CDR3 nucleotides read TGTGCCAGCAGCTTAGCCAGGGCAAACTATGGCTACACCTTC.